The 29 T cell receptor beta chains presented below share a single source sample, sequenced in a study of tumor-infiltrating lymphocytes in localized non-small cell lung cancer. Assay used: immunoSEQ multiplex PCR; TCRdb lists only in-frame clones, some missing. Of about 23,000 clones listed, 69% are singletons. The sample comprised lung tumor tissue. These TCRs come from a human donor with non-small cell lung cancer.

The chain is built from TRBV11-2 and TRBJ1-4; TRBD1 is a possible D gene (5 bases). CDR3 length: 12 amino acids. Germline loops: CDR1 SGHAT, CDR2 FQNNGV. V lost 4 bases and J 8 bases, leaving 8 bases between the germline ends. CDR3 nucleotides: TGTGCCAGCAGCTCCGACAGCGAAAAACTGTTTTTT. Translated, it gives CASSSDSEKLFF.

The chain couples TRBV5-1 to TRBJ2-5, with D possibly matching TRBD1 (5 bases). Germline assignment: CDR1 SGHRS and CDR2 YFSETQ. The V end lost 0 bases, the J end lost 4 bases, and 13 bases lay between the germline ends. This CDR3 is built from 15 residues. CDR3 amino acids: CASSLGPGQGETQYF. CDR3 nucleotide sequence: TGCGCCAGCAGCTTGGGGCCAGGCCAGGGAGAGACCCAGTACTTC.

The chain recombines TRBV6-4 with TRBJ2-2; TRBD2 matches 7 bases. V was pared by 4 bases and J by 2 bases, with 4 bases of the junction left unmatched. Germline values: CDR1 MRHNA, CDR2 SNTAGT. The CDR3 is made up of 15 amino acids. CDR3 region: CASSASGGNTGELFF. CDR3 bases: TGTGCCAGCAGTGCCTCGGGGGGAAACACCGGGGAGCTGTTTTTT.

CDR3 sequence reads: CASSSRGRVTEAFF. The CDR3, as DNA: TGTGCCAGCAGCTCCAGGGGGCGTGTAACTGAAGCTTTCTTT. This sequence joins TRBV7-9 and TRBJ1-1; 8 bases fit TRBD1. V gave up 4 bases and J gave up 5 bases; unmatched junction bases: 6. Germline V gene data show CDR1 as SEHNR and CDR2 as FQNEAQ (reference sequence). The CDR3 covers 14 residues.

This chain connects TRBV7-9 to TRBJ1-3; D remains unclear. The CDR3 has 16 residues. Trimming cost V 7 bases and J 1 base, with 17 bases left between them. The germline CDR1 and CDR2 sequences are SEHNR and FQNEAQ (reference sequence). The CDR3 DNA follows: TGTGCCAGCACCTCTTCCGCGGGATTGTCTGGAAACACCATATATTTT. This gives the protein CASTSSAGLSGNTIYF.

V gene TRBV18 combines with J gene TRBJ1-4; D is ambiguous. Trimming pared 1 base from V and 0 bases from J, leaving 12 bases between. The CDR3 has 17 residues. CDR1 and CDR2 (germline): KGHSH, LQKENI. The CDR3 DNA follows: TGTGCCAGCTCACCACAGAAGGGCGTTGCAACTAATGAAAAACTGTTTTTT. Encoded protein: CASSPQKGVATNEKLFF.

The chain recombines TRBV18 with TRBJ2-7; TRBD2 matches 9 bases. In germline, CDR1 is KGHSH, CDR2 LQKENI. Trimming at V came to 6 bases and at J to 5 bases, leaving 14 bases not matched to a gene. The CDR3 spans 16 residues. DNA of the CDR3: TGTGCCAGCTCGCCCGATGTGGCTAGCGGGAAAAACGAGCAGTACTTC. It encodes CASSPDVASGKNEQYF.

The chain has TRBV19 and TRBJ2-7, with D possibly called TRBD1 or TRBD2 (6 bases each). CDR1 LNHDA and CDR2 SQIVND come from the germline V gene (reference sequence). The CDR3 is 14 residues long. The V gene lost 4 bases and the J gene lost 6 bases, with 16 bases spanning the gap. The CDR3 sequence is CASSKRWTAGEQYF. DNA of the CDR3: TGTGCCAGTAGTAAACGATGGACAGCGGGCGAGCAGTACTTC.

This clone was recorded a few times. V usage is TRBV28 and J usage is TRBJ1-1; D remains ambiguous. V lost 1 base and J 0 bases, leaving 0 bases between the germline ends. CDR1 is MDHEN and CDR2 is SYDVKM in the germline V gene. The CDR3 spans 12 residues. The CDR3: CASSLLNTEAFF. The CDR3 DNA sequence: TGTGCCAGCAGTTTATTGAACACTGAAGCTTTCTTT. Supplemented by reference TRBV28 and TRBJ1-1, the full variable domain reads DVKVTQSSRYLVKRTGEKVFLECVQDMDHENMFWYRQDPGLGLRLIYFSYDVKMKEKGDIPEGYSVSREKKERFSLILESASTNQTSMYLCASSLLNTEAFFGQGTRLTVV.

V gene TRBV5-1 combines with J gene TRBJ2-7; D might be TRBD2 (5 bases). Germline lookup yields CDR1 SGHRS and CDR2 YFSETQ. V lost 2 bases to trimming and J lost 6 bases, with 18 bases between them. The CDR3 runs 15 residues. This CDR3 reads CASSLKDPLSGEQYF. The CDR3 bases are TGCGCCAGCAGCTTAAAGGACCCCCTGAGCGGCGAGCAGTACTTC. Filled out from reference TRBV5-1 and TRBJ2-7, the complete variable domain reads KAGVTQTPRYLIKTRGQQVTLSCSPISGHRSVSWYQQTPGQGLQFLFEYFSETQRNKGNFPGRFSGRQFSNSRSEMNVSTLELGDSALYLCASSLKDPLSGEQYFGPGTRLTVT.

The J gene is TRBJ2-1, the V gene TRBV5-1; D is tentatively TRBD1 or TRBD2 (5 bases each). V lost 0 bases and J 3 bases, leaving 10 bases between the germline ends. CDR1 and CDR2 (germline): SGHRS, YFSETQ. CDR3 size: 15 residues. The CDR3 DNA reads as TGCGCCAGCAGCTTGGTGGGGGAGTACTACAATGAGCAGTTCTTC. This gives the protein CASSLVGEYYNEQFF. The entire variable domain, with the rest obtained from reference TRBV5-1 and TRBJ2-1, is as follows: KAGVTQTPRYLIKTRGQQVTLSCSPISGHRSVSWYQQTPGQGLQFLFEYFSETQRNKGNFPGRFSGRQFSNSRSEMNVSTLELGDSALYLCASSLVGEYYNEQFFGPGTRLTVL.

The chain links TRBV7-9 to TRBJ2-1, with D uncertain. V gave up 5 bases and J gave up 8 bases, with 10 bases separating them. The germline CDR1 and CDR2 sequences are SEHNR and FQNEAQ (reference sequence). The CDR3 has 12 residues. CDR3 amino acids: CASSLSGYEQFF. In DNA, the CDR3 is TGTGCCAGCAGCCTCAGTGGTTATGAGCAGTTCTTC.

This clone appeared once. The chain uses TRBV7-3 and TRBJ2-1, with TRBD1 matching 7 bases. The V gene's germline CDR1 is SGHTA and CDR2 FQGTGA. This CDR3 has 16 amino acids. The ends lost 0 bases at V and 10 bases at J; junction bases unmatched: 12. CDR3 residues: CASSLTPGQKAREQFF. CDR3 bases: TGTGCCAGCAGCTTAACTCCGGGACAGAAAGCAAGGGAGCAGTTCTTC.

This clone was recorded only once. The CDR3 loop is CASSRDRGGETQYF. The CDR3 DNA sequence: TGTGCCAGCAGCCGGGACAGGGGAGGGGAGACCCAGTACTTC. The rearrangement links TRBV7-2 to TRBJ2-5, with 10 bases identical to TRBD1. Looked up from germline, CDR1 is SGHTA and CDR2 is FQGNSA. This CDR3 spans 14 amino acids. After removal of 5 bases from V and 5 bases from J, the junction contained 5 bases not matched to a gene. The whole variable domain, filled in from reference TRBV7-2 and TRBJ2-5, reads GAGVSQSPSNKVTEKGKDVELRCDPISGHTALYWYRQSLGQGLEFLIYFQGNSAPDKSGLPSDRFSAERTGGSVSTLTIQRTQQEDSAVYLCASSRDRGGETQYFGPGTRLLVL.

This clone turned up a few times. Different DNA sequences within this sample yield the same CDR3. This chain connects TRBV6-1 to TRBJ1-1; no definite D call. The CDR3 has 11 residues. CDR1 and CDR2 from the germline V gene are MNHNS and SASEGT. Trimming took 5 bases from V and 11 from J, leaving 12 bases between them. The CDR3 coding sequence is TGTGCCAGCAGTTCCACGGGCGGCGCTTTCTTT. Translated, it gives CASSSTGGAFF.

The V gene is TRBV29-1, the J gene TRBJ2-7, with D tentatively TRBD1 (5 bases). Germline CDR1 and CDR2: SQVTM and ANQGSEA. The V gene lost 3 bases and the J gene lost 1 base, with 13 bases spanning the gap. This CDR3 contains 14 residues. CDR3 sequence: CSVDLTGTSYEQYF. The CDR3 coding sequence is TGCAGCGTTGACCTTACAGGCACTTCCTACGAGCAGTACTTC.

V and J are TRBV4-2 and TRBJ2-1, with 10 nucleotides matching TRBD1. CDR3 length: 17 amino acids. The V and J ends lost 1 base and 7 bases, in that order; junction bases with no gene match: 10. In germline, CDR1 is LGHNA, CDR2 YNFKEQ. The CDR3, as DNA: TGTGCCAGCAGCCAAGCCCCGACAGGGGGCAATGGAAATGAGCAGTTCTTC. Its protein is CASSQAPTGGNGNEQFF.

The genes are TRBV4-1 and TRBJ2-2, with a possible D match to TRBD1 (6 bases). The germline gives CDR1 MGHRA, CDR2 YSYEKL. With 1 base removed from V and 6 bases from J, the gap between germline ends came to 12 bases. There are 15 residues in the CDR3. CDR3 sequence: CASSQAHRVAGELFF. CDR3 sequence (DNA): TGCGCCAGCAGCCAAGCACACAGGGTGGCCGGGGAGCTGTTTTTT.

The chain uses TRBV28 and TRBJ1-2; D gene ambiguous. Germline CDR1 and CDR2: MDHEN and SYDVKM. CDR3 size: 11 residues. The V end was cut by 3 bases, the J end by 6 bases, with 5 bases between. CDR3 nucleotides: TGTGCCAGCAGTTTTCTAGATGGCTACACCTTC. Its protein product is CASSFLDGYTF.

The V gene is TRBV11-2, the J gene TRBJ1-5; 7 positions agree with TRBD1. Germline CDR1 SGHAT, CDR2 FQNNGV. The CDR3 is 17 amino acids. V lost 10 bases to trimming and J lost 4 bases; unmatched junction nucleotides: 19. The CDR3 coding sequence is TGTGCCACACAGACGGGCTTACGACAGGGAGTAAATCAGCCCCAGCATTTT. Translated, it gives CATQTGLRQGVNQPQHF.

This chain connects TRBV4-1 to TRBJ2-3; a weak D match, TRBD2 (5 bases). Trimming left V 2 bases short and J 0 bases short, with 12 bases between. In germline, CDR1 is MGHRA, CDR2 YSYEKL. The CDR3 runs to 16 residues. CDR3 bases: TGCGCCAGCAGCCAACGGACTGCCGCTAGCACAGATACGCAGTATTTT. It codes for CASSQRTAASTDTQYF.

The J gene is TRBJ2-7, the V gene TRBV5-6; 7 bases agree with TRBD1. The V gene's germline CDR1 is SGHDT and CDR2 YYEEEE. After removal of 4 bases from V and 0 bases from J, the junction contained 7 bases not matched to a gene. This CDR3 spans 15 amino acids. The CDR3 region has the DNA TGTGCCAGCAGCCCCCGGGACAGTTACTCCTACGAGCAGTACTTC. Translating it yields CASSPRDSYSYEQYF.

The chain recombines TRBV4-1 with TRBJ1-1; tentative D call: TRBD1 (6 bases). Germline CDR1 MGHRA, CDR2 YSYEKL. The CDR3 is made up of 14 amino acids. V was pared by 1 base and J by 7 bases, with 13 bases between. The CDR3 protein is CASSQGIQGFEAFF. The CDR3 DNA is TGCGCCAGCAGCCAAGGGATCCAGGGGTTTGAAGCTTTCTTT.

The rearrangement uses TRBV27 and TRBJ2-1, with 12 bases aligning to TRBD2. The CDR3 is 17 amino acids. Trimming removed 2 bases from V and 7 bases from J; junction bases left unmatched: 9. CDR1 and CDR2 (germline): MNHEY, SMNVEV (reference sequence). CDR3 sequence reads: CASSLRLAGERKNEQFF. Written as DNA, the CDR3 is TGTGCCAGCAGTTTAAGACTAGCGGGAGAGCGGAAAAATGAGCAGTTCTTC.

This chain joins TRBV15 and TRBJ2-5; a weak D match, TRBD1 (6 bases). Germline V gene sequence: CDR1 LNHNV, CDR2 YYDKDF (reference sequence). V dropped 2 bases and J dropped 5 bases, with 15 bases sitting between them. The CDR3 contains 15 residues. The CDR3 region is CATSRNPGQRETQYF. The CDR3 nucleotides are TGTGCCACCAGCAGAAACCCGGGACAACGGGAGACCCAGTACTTC.

The chain uses TRBV7-6 and TRBJ2-1; D not certain. Per germline, CDR1 SGHVS and CDR2 FNYEAQ. The CDR3 has 10 amino acids. With 9 bases removed from V and 7 bases from J, the gap between germline ends came to 7 bases. CDR3 region: CASMGNEQFF. CDR3 in DNA: TGTGCCAGTATGGGGAATGAGCAGTTCTTC.

The chain uses TRBV10-2 and TRBJ2-7; no reliable D call. Germline V CDR1 and CDR2: WSHSY, SAAADI. V was trimmed by 0 bases and J by 7 bases, leaving 4 bases between them. This CDR3 has 11 amino acids. CDR3 amino acids: CASSESREQYF. CDR3 nucleotides: TGCGCCAGCAGTGAGTCTCGGGAGCAGTACTTC.

The chain joins TRBV28 to TRBJ1-5; unclear D gene. CDR3 length: 15 amino acids. Germline CDR1 and CDR2: MDHEN and SYDVKM. V lost 4 bases and J 0 bases, leaving 10 bases between the germline ends. The CDR3 DNA sequence: TGTGCCAGCAGTTCACAGACATTTAGCAATCAGCCCCAGCATTTT. Amino acid sequence: CASSSQTFSNQPQHF.

CDR3 sequence: CASSYAPTNTGELFF. The CDR3 DNA follows: TGTGCCAGCAGTTACGCCCCGACGAACACCGGGGAGCTGTTTTTT. J is TRBJ2-2 and V is TRBV6-5; D gene uncertain. Trimming removed 2 bases from V and 0 bases from J, with 7 bases in between. The germline CDR1 and CDR2 sequences are MNHEY and SVGAGI. This CDR3 spans 15 amino acids.